The 27 T cell receptor beta chains in this list originate from one sample, sequenced in a study of blood T cell repertoires in COVID-19. TCRdb's copy holds only in-frame clones and misses some; the assay was immunoSEQ multiplex PCR. The profile shows roughly 400,000 clones, 70% to 90% of them singletons. The sequenced sample was PBMCs or T cells enriched from blood (not recorded which). The origin of the receptors is a woman between 18 and 29 years old who had been exposed to COVID-19.

The gene calls are TRBV7-2 and TRBJ2-3; TRBD2 agrees at 7 bases. Germline V lookup: CDR1 SGHTA, CDR2 FQGNSA. Unmatched junction bases numbered 16, after V lost 7 bases and J lost 3 bases. The CDR3 is made up of 17 amino acids. CDR3 nucleotide sequence: TGTGCCAGCACATACAGCTTCAGTTTCGGGGGGACAGATACGCAGTATTTT. Residues: CASTYSFSFGGTDTQYF.

The V and J genes are TRBV4-1 and TRBJ2-1, with TRBD1 matching 7 bases. The CDR3 contains 16 residues. The germline CDR1 and CDR2 sequences are MGHRA and YSYEKL. Losses at the gene ends were 1 base for V and 4 bases for J; bases not matched to a gene: 7. The CDR3 DNA reads TGCGCCAGCAGCCAAGTATCCGGACAGGCTTACAATGAGCAGTTCTTC. It encodes CASSQVSGQAYNEQFF.

This chain joins TRBV6-4 and TRBJ1-2; 7 positions match TRBD1. Looked up from germline, CDR1 is MRHNA and CDR2 is SNTAGT. Germline trimming cut 4 bases from V and 2 bases from J; bases unmatched to any gene: 4. This CDR3 has 14 residues. The CDR3 loop reads CASSAGTDNYGYTF. CDR3 DNA sequence: TGTGCCAGCAGTGCCGGGACAGACAACTATGGCTACACCTTC.

The chain recombines TRBV7-9 with TRBJ1-2; D gene ambiguous. The CDR3 is 14 amino acids. V lost 5 bases, J lost 8 bases, and 18 bases lay in between. The germline V gene encodes CDR1 SEHNR and CDR2 FQNEAQ (reference sequence). For the CDR3, the DNA is TGTGCCAGCAGCCTCAACCGAGAACTATGGGGCTACACCTTC. This encodes CASSLNRELWGYTF.

This chain joins TRBV6-5 and TRBJ2-7, with 8 positions matching TRBD1. The CDR3 length is 14 residues. With V trimmed by 2 bases and J by 7 bases, 7 bases remained unmatched. The germline V gene has CDR1 MNHEY and CDR2 SVGAGI. CDR3 coding DNA: TGTGCCAGCAGTTACCCAGGACAGGGTACGGAGCAGTACTTC. It is translated as CASSYPGQGTEQYF.

V and J are TRBV10-3 and TRBJ2-1; 10 nucleotides line up with TRBD2. Germline lookup yields CDR1 ENHRY and CDR2 SYGVKD. This CDR3 is 15 amino acids long. V trimming: 11 bases; J trimming: 8 bases; junction bases outside the gene matches: 15. The CDR3 sequence is CALGEAGGPDDEQFF. In DNA form, the CDR3 reads TGTGCCCTAGGGGAAGCGGGGGGGCCCGACGATGAGCAGTTCTTC.

The rearrangement links TRBV6-2 or TRBV6-3 to TRBJ2-5; 11 bases align to TRBD1. CDR1 and CDR2 from the germline V gene are MNHEY and SVGEGT. The trim removed 3 bases at V and 5 bases at J, leaving 8 bases unmatched. This CDR3 has 16 residues. The CDR3, as DNA: TGTGCCAGCAGTTATAGGGACAGGGGGGTTCGGGAGACCCAGTACTTC. This translates into CASSYRDRGVRETQYF.

The rearrangement uses TRBV27 and TRBJ1-2; a possible D gene is TRBD1 (6 bases). The CDR3 length is 12 residues. Germline CDR1 is MNHEY and CDR2 is SMNVEV (reference sequence). V was cut by 5 bases and J by 5 bases, with 9 bases left in between. For the CDR3, the DNA is TGTGCCAGCAGTCCTCAGGGGTATGGCTACACCTTC. Protein: CASSPQGYGYTF.

This clone was recorded only once. This sequence joins TRBV5-5 and TRBJ1-5, with a tentative D call TRBD1 (6 bases). Germline V gives CDR1 SGHKS, CDR2 YYEKEE (reference sequence). CDR3 length equals 14 residues. V was clipped by 2 bases and J by 4 bases, with 10 bases between them. CDR3 coding DNA: TGTGCCAGCAGCTTTTGGGACACAAATCAGCCCCAGCATTTT. Its protein is CASSFWDTNQPQHF.

The chain employs TRBV7-9 and TRBJ1-1, with 7 bases matching TRBD1. CDR1 is SEHNR and CDR2 is FQNEAQ in the germline V gene (reference sequence). The CDR3 consists of 14 residues. V dropped 1 base and J dropped 7; count of bases not matched to a gene: 6. The DNA for the CDR3 is TGTGCCAGCAGCTTAGAGGCAGGGGGAAATGAAGCTTTCTTT. Its protein is CASSLEAGGNEAFF.

V and J are TRBV13 and TRBJ1-4, with a tentative D call TRBD1 (6 bases). The V gene lost 5 bases and the J gene lost 5 bases, with 9 bases spanning the gap. Germline CDR1 and CDR2: PRHDT and FYEKMQ (reference sequence). This CDR3 is built from 13 residues. As DNA, the CDR3 is TGTGCCAGCAGCCATGGACAGAATGAAAAACTGTTTTTT. Protein sequence: CASSHGQNEKLFF. Supplemented by reference TRBV13 and TRBJ1-4, the full variable domain reads AAGVIQSPRHLIKEKRETATLKCYPIPRHDTVYWYQQGPGQDPQFLISFYEKMQSDKGSIPDRFSAQQFSDYHSELNMSSLELGDSALYFCASSHGQNEKLFFGSGTQLSVL.

The V and J genes are TRBV19 and TRBJ2-3; no definite D call. This CDR3 comprises 14 residues. Germline CDR1 is LNHDA and CDR2 is SQIVND (reference sequence). Trimming cost V 8 bases and J 1 base, with 13 bases left between them. In nucleotides, the CDR3 is TGTGCCAGTGCTACCAGGTCGGGCACAGATACGCAGTATTTT. The encoded protein is CASATRSGTDTQYF.

This clone was observed once. In DNA form, the CDR3 reads TGTGCCACCAGCAGAGGTTACGGAGACGTCGGCTACGAGCAGTACTTC. It is translated as CATSRGYGDVGYEQYF. The rearrangement joins TRBV15 to TRBJ2-7; D is undetermined. The germline V gene has CDR1 LNHNV and CDR2 YYDKDF (reference sequence). The length of the CDR3 is 16 residues. With 1 base removed from V and 3 bases from J, the gap between germline ends came to 16 bases.

The chain is built from TRBV5-6 and TRBJ2-7; 7 bases agree with TRBD1. CDR1 and CDR2 from the germline V gene are SGHDT and YYEEEE. The V gene end was trimmed by 5 bases and the J gene end by 9 bases; junction bases not matched to a gene: 8. The CDR3 contains 12 residues. Written as DNA, the CDR3 is TGTGCCAGCAGGGAAGGGACAGCAACGCAGTACTTC. It is translated as CASREGTATQYF.

The chain joins TRBV6-1 to TRBJ2-5; possible D gene TRBD1, 5 bases. V lost 4 bases and J lost 5, with 20 bases in between. The germline CDR1 and CDR2 sequences are MNHNS and SASEGT. This CDR3 comprises 16 residues. CDR3 in amino acids: CASSAIGVGTGETQYF. CDR3 bases: TGTGCCAGCAGTGCCATAGGGGTCGGTACCGGGGAGACCCAGTACTTC.

The chain has TRBV5-1 and TRBJ2-5; 8 bases agree with TRBD2. The V segment lost 1 base and the J segment 2 bases; nucleotides outside the gene matches: 1. The CDR3 covers 14 residues. Germline V gene lookup returns CDR1 SGHRS and CDR2 YFSETQ. The CDR3 DNA reads as TGCGCCAGCAGCTTGATAGCGGGGCAAGAGACCCAGTACTTC. This codes for CASSLIAGQETQYF.

A single count supports this clone. The chain's CDR3 is CASSITSNHEQFF. The CDR3 coding sequence is TGTGCCAGTAGTATAACTAGTAATCATGAGCAGTTCTTC. The chain has TRBV19 and TRBJ2-1; a weak D match, TRBD2 (5 bases). The CDR3 sequence is 13 residues long. V dropped 2 bases and J dropped 8 bases, with 10 bases sitting between them. CDR1 and CDR2 (germline): LNHDA, SQIVND (reference sequence).

This chain uses TRBV11-2 with TRBJ2-7; unclear D gene. CDR1 is SGHAT and CDR2 is FQNNGV in the germline V gene. Trimming took 4 bases from V and 4 from J, leaving 8 bases between them. The CDR3 is 12 residues long. DNA of the CDR3: TGTGCCAGCAGCTCCAGGAAATACGAGCAGTACTTC. Protein product: CASSSRKYEQYF.

This chain connects TRBV5-4 to TRBJ1-2; 7 nucleotides line up with TRBD1. V dropped 4 bases and J dropped 5; count of bases not matched to a gene: 11. The CDR3 has 15 amino acids. Germline values: CDR1 SGHNT, CDR2 YYREEE (reference sequence). The CDR3 here is CASSAATGWGYGYTF. The CDR3 bases are TGTGCCAGCAGCGCAGCGACAGGGTGGGGGTATGGCTACACCTTC.

The chain links TRBV6-5 to TRBJ2-1; 8 bases align to TRBD2. The V gene end was trimmed by 2 bases and the J gene end by 5 bases; junction bases not matched to a gene: 5. CDR1 and CDR2 (germline): MNHEY, SVGAGI. CDR3 length: 15 residues. CDR3 DNA: TGTGCCAGCAGTTACGCGGGGGGCCCACACAATGAGCAGTTCTTC. Its protein is CASSYAGGPHNEQFF.

The V call is TRBV18, the J call TRBJ1-5; no reliable D call. The germline gives CDR1 KGHSH, CDR2 LQKENI. V dropped 2 bases and J dropped 4 bases, with 18 bases sitting between them. CDR3 length: 17 amino acids. Here the CDR3 DNA reads TGTGCCAGCTCACCAGTTAACGGGATAAGAGGAAATCAGCCCCAGCATTTT. It encodes CASSPVNGIRGNQPQHF.

The chain has TRBV5-1 and TRBJ1-3, with D uncertain. This CDR3 is built from 16 residues. Per the germline V gene, CDR1 is SGHRS and CDR2 is YFSETQ. The V and J ends lost 0 bases and 0 bases respectively, with 10 bases between them. CDR3 sequence: CASSLGYPDSGNTIYF. The CDR3 nucleotides are TGCGCCAGCAGCTTGGGCTATCCTGACTCTGGAAACACCATATATTTT.

This clone was picked up one time. The rearrangement links TRBV4-1 to TRBJ1-2; 7 bases line up with TRBD1. Germline CDR1 and CDR2: MGHRA and YSYEKL. The length of the CDR3 is 16 residues. V gave up 0 bases and J gave up 4 bases; unmatched junction bases: 8. The CDR3 here is CASSQDMTGSIYGYTF. The CDR3, as DNA: TGCGCCAGCAGCCAAGATATGACAGGGAGTATCTATGGCTACACCTTC.

DNA for the CDR3: TGTGCCAGTACCCCACCACCCCCAGGAGGGCTGAACACTGAAGCTTTCTTT. This gives the protein CASTPPPPGGLNTEAFF. The chain uses TRBV19 and TRBJ1-1; D ambiguous. CDR1 and CDR2 (germline): LNHDA, SQIVND (reference sequence). V lost 7 bases and J 0 bases, leaving 21 bases between the germline ends. The CDR3 has 17 residues.

This chain connects TRBV5-8 to TRBJ2-7; 8 nucleotides align to TRBD1. This CDR3 contains 16 residues. V trimming: 4 bases; J trimming: 0 bases; junction bases outside the gene matches: 9. Germline loops: CDR1 SGHTS, CDR2 YDEGEE. CDR3 loop: CASSVAGTGISYEQYF. CDR3 in DNA: TGTGCCAGCAGCGTCGCCGGGACAGGTATCTCCTACGAGCAGTACTTC. The whole variable domain, remainder taken from reference TRBV5-8 and TRBJ2-7, is EAGVTQSPTHLIKTRGQQATLRCSPISGHTSVYWYQQALGLGLQFLLWYDEGEERNRGNFPPRFSGRQFPNYSSELNVNALELEDSALYLCASSVAGTGISYEQYFGPGTRLTVT.

The chain carries TRBV5-8 and TRBJ2-7, with 9 bases fitting TRBD1. In germline, CDR1 is SGHTS, CDR2 YDEGEE. There are 14 residues in the CDR3. V was pared by 6 bases and J by 3 bases, with 7 bases of the junction left unmatched. For the CDR3, the DNA is TGTGCCAGCAATCAGGACAGGGGTTTCTACGAGCAGTACTTC. It encodes CASNQDRGFYEQYF.

The chain links TRBV4-3 to TRBJ2-1; maybe TRBD2 (5 bases). Germline-derived CDR1 and CDR2 are LGHNA and YSLEER. V was trimmed by 0 bases and J by 1 base, leaving 13 bases between them. CDR3 length: 17 amino acids. The CDR3 DNA follows: TGCGCCAGCAGCCAAGACCCAAGCGGCGGATCCTACAATGAGCAGTTCTTC. Its translation is CASSQDPSGGSYNEQFF.